The 3 T cell receptor beta chains reported below all come from one sample, sequenced in a study of CD8 T cells in Susac syndrome. It was with random hexamers that about 0.45 to 1 ug RNA was reverse transcribed. One entry per CDR3 protein, called by TCRdb with MiXCR from the immunoSEQ multiplex PCR reads. The sample lists around 160,000 distinct CDR3 sequences, 94% occurring once. The sequenced sample consisted of CD4+ T cells from PBMCs. The receptors shown here come from a human donor with multiple sclerosis.

The chain couples TRBV7-9 to TRBJ1-4; D may be TRBD1 (6 bases). V lost 5 bases, J lost 8 bases, and 12 bases lay in between. Germline CDR1 is SEHNR and CDR2 is FQNEAQ (reference sequence). This CDR3 has 13 amino acids. In DNA form, the CDR3 reads TGTGCCAGCAGCCCACAAGGGGGAGAAAAACTGTTTTTT. This codes for CASSPQGGEKLFF. Full variable domain (rest looked up from reference TRBV7-9 and TRBJ1-4): DTGVSQNPRHKITKRGQNVTFRCDPISEHNRLYWYRQTLGQGPEFLTYFQNEAQLEKSRLLSDRFSAERPKGSFSTLEIQRTEQGDSAMYLCASSPQGGEKLFFGSGTQLSVL.

This clonotype was seen a handful of times. The rearrangement uses TRBV7-2 and TRBJ2-7; D not resolved. Deletions cut 4 bases from V and 3 bases from J, with 7 bases between. CDR1 and CDR2 from the germline V gene are SGHTA and FQGNSA. There are 12 residues in the CDR3. This CDR3 reads CASSSQDYEQYF. In nucleotides, the CDR3 is TGTGCCAGCAGCTCGCAGGACTACGAGCAGTACTTC.

This chain connects TRBV11-2 to TRBJ1-1, with D perhaps TRBD1 (6 bases). The CDR3 loop spans 16 amino acids. The germline gives CDR1 SGHAT, CDR2 FQNNGV. V lost 0 bases, J lost 0 bases, and 11 bases lay in between. The CDR3 DNA reads as TGTGCCAGCAGCTTAGAATTTGGACAGATGAACACTGAAGCTTTCTTT. This gives the protein CASSLEFGQMNTEAFF. Variable domain in full (rest from reference TRBV11-2 and TRBJ1-1): EAGVAQSPRYKIIEKRQSVAFWCNPISGHATLYWYQQILGQGPKLLIQFQNNGVVDDSQLPKDRFSAERLKGVDSTLKIQPAKLEDSAVYLCASSLEFGQMNTEAFFGQGTRLTVV.